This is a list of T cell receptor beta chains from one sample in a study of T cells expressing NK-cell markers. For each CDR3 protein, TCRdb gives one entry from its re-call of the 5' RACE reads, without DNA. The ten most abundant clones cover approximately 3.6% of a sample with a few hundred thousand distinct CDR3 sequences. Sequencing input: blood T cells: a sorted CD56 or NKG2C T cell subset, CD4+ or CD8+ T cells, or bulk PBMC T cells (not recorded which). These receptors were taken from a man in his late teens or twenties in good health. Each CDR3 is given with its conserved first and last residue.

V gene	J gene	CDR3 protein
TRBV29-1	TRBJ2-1	CILTGVNEQFF
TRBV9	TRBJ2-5	CASSVDSREETQYF
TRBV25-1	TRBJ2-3	CASSMGSEAQYF
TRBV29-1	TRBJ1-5	CSVGGAGQPQHF
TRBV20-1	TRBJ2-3	CSAGRDRDTDTQYF
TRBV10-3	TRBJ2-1	CAISDLAGSSYNEQFF
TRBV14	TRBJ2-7	CASSRMDAYEQYF
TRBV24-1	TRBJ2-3	CATSDFTGDTQYF
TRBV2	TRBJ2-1	CASSETSELVEQFF
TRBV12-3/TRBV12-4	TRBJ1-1	CASSLGLTEAFF
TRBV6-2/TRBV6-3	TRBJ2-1	CASQTSVSQYEQFF
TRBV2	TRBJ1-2	CASSGLGFNYGYTF
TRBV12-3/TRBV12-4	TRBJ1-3	CASALSGNTIYF
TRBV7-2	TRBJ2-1	CASSSKGQGSHEQFF
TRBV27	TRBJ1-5	CASSSMTGSQQPQHF
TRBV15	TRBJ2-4	CATSSGLGQVAKNIQYF
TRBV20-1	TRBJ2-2	CSAQYANTGELFF
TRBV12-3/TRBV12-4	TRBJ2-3	CASSLRGPGNTDTQYF
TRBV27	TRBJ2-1	CASSLSPTGAYNEQFF
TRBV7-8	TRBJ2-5	CASSLEGGPQETQYF
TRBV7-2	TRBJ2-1	CASSLVLGEQFF
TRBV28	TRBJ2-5	CASSPLGEGETQYF
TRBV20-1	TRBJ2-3	CSANHIRGSDTQYF
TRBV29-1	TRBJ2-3	CSVYGDPTQYF
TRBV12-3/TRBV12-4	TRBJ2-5	CASSLLPDGETQYF
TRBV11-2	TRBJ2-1	CASSPPRGSGGYNEQFF
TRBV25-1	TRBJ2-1	CASQRGGGSRNEQFF
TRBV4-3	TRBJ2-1	CASSPYLAGVGSYNEQFF
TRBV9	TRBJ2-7	CASSVDPGGSYEQYF
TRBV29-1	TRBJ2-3	CSASSLAGGYLDTQYF
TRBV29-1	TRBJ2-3	CSVVPSGRGTDTQYF
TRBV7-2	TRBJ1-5	CASSFDRDQPQHF
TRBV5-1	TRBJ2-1	CASSPGSDFYNEQFF
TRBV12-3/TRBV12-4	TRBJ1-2	CASAQGLGAGGYTF
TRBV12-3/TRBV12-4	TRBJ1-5	CASSSGTATLSDQPQHF
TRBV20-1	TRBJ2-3	CSARTLAGAPDTQYF
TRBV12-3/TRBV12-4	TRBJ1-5	CASSPTWGADEPQHF
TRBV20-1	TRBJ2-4	CSASDSQLPKNIQYF
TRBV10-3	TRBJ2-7	CAISERRGYEQYF